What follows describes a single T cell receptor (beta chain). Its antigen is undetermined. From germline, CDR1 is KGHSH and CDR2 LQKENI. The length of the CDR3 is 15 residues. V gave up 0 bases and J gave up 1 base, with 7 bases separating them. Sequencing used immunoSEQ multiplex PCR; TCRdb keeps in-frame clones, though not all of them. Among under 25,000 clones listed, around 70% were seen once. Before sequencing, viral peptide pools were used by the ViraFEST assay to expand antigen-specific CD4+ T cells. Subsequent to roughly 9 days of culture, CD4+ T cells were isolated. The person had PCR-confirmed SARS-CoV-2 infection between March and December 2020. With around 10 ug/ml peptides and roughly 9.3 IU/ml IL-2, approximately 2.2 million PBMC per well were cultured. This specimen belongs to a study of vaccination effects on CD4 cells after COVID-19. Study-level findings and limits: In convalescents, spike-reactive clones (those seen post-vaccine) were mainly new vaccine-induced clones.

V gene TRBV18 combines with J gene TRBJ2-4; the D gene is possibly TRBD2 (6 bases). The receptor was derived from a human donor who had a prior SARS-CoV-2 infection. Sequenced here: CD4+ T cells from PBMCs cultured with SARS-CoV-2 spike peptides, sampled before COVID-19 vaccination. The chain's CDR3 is CASSPPSGAKNIQYF. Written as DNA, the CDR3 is TGTGCCAGCTCACCACCGAGCGGGGCCAAAAACATTCAGTACTTC.